This T cell receptor beta chain was observed in a study of blood T cell repertoires in COVID-19. The overall study: Donors in the United States, Italy and Spain gave samples during acute or convalescent COVID-19. Sources were T cells, B-cell-depleted T cells, or PBMCs; the material itself was cDNA or gDNA.

CDR3 length: 17 amino acids. From germline, CDR1 is MGHRA and CDR2 YSYEKL. The V and J ends lost 0 bases and 1 base respectively, with 12 bases between them. Clones were read by immunoSEQ multiplex PCR, and TCRdb kept only the in-frame ones, dropping some. The sample includes about 180,000 clones, roughly 88% seen only once; the top ten take more than 2.5%. The receptor was isolated from a man in his 60s with acute or convalescent COVID-19. The V and J genes are TRBV4-1 and TRBJ2-2, with D uncertain. Sequenced input: peripheral blood. The DNA for the CDR3 is TGCGCCAGCAGCCAAGATCGGAGCACACGGAACACCGGGGAGCTGTTTTTT. It translates to CASSQDRSTRNTGELFF.